A selection of T cell receptor beta chains follows, all from one sample in a study of blood T cells in healthy people across ages. MiXCR, applied by TCRdb to the 5' RACE reads, yields one record per CDR3 protein. This sample has about 780,000 distinct CDR3 sequences; about 42% occur once, and the top ten carry around a sixth. Source material: blood. Receptors were obtained from a man older than 75 in good health. Each CDR3 is given with its conserved first and last residue.

>TRBV5-1|15|TRBJ2-1
CASSEGTSGYNEQFF
>TRBV18|14|TRBJ2-1
CASSPGTDNDEQFF
>TRBV7-3|16|TRBJ2-1
CASSLIPGVVANEQFF
>TRBV6-2/TRBV6-3|14|TRBJ1-1
CASSYRGTGTEAFF
>TRBV7-8|17|TRBJ1-5
CASSLVGRTDSNQPQHF
>TRBV29-1|13|TRBJ2-3
CSVGLRAIGTQYF
>TRBV5-1|16|TRBJ2-5
CASSPGSTGSVETQYF
>TRBV5-1|18|TRBJ2-1
CASSRHPPGLAGDNEQFF
>TRBV20-1|16|TRBJ2-2
CSARDPGPSDTGELFF
>TRBV7-9|15|TRBJ2-3
CASSPGLVNDDTQYF
>TRBV7-2|15|TRBJ2-3
CASSIRLAGEDTQYF
>TRBV6-1|17|TRBJ2-6
CASRGGPGNSGANVLTF
>TRBV20-1|16|TRBJ2-5
CSARVTSGRGSRAQYF
>TRBV20-1|14|TRBJ1-6
CSARVGPVDSPLHF
>TRBV10-3|14|TRBJ2-3
CAISVAAGTDTQYF
>TRBV7-9|12|TRBJ1-6
CASSLKDSTLHF
>TRBV14|15|TRBJ2-6
CASSLRVAGANVLTF
>TRBV3-1|13|TRBJ2-1
CASSQGEPNEQFF
>TRBV2|13|TRBJ2-1
CASRDSRRGEQFF
>TRBV12-3/TRBV12-4|11|TRBJ1-2
CASSLRQHYTF
>TRBV7-9|14|TRBJ1-2
CASSFGDSFRGYTF
>TRBV29-1|11|TRBJ1-1
CSAHRGFEAFF
>TRBV29-1|15|TRBJ2-1
CSVGFVAGGVGERFF
>TRBV9|13|TRBJ2-5
CASNLQSGDEQYF
>TRBV29-1|14|TRBJ2-5
CSGGDYAVYNEQYF
>TRBV3-1|11|TRBJ2-5
CASSQGTGQYF
>TRBV5-1|14|TRBJ2-2
CASRQGPEQEELFF
>TRBV25-1|13|TRBJ2-7
CASSETSRRGQYF
>TRBV25-1|15|TRBJ2-1
CASGRDRGVNNEQFF
>TRBV20-1|17|TRBJ1-4
CSARVFRAGKTNEKLFF
>TRBV29-1|14|TRBJ2-5
CSVDGGVRAETQYF
>TRBV29-1|14|TRBJ2-1
CSVRWGGAFNEQFF
>TRBV6-5|12|TRBJ1-2
CASRLQGFGDTF
>TRBV6-6|15|TRBJ2-1
CASSSPGTGGNEQFF
>TRBV6-4|15|TRBJ2-1
CASSTSGSPGNEQFF
>TRBV27|15|TRBJ2-7
CATSPGLGLVYEQYF
>TRBV4-2|15|TRBJ1-5
CASSQAAGVGQPQHF
>TRBV7-9|13|TRBJ1-1
CASSAQGSAEAFF
>TRBV7-2|12|TRBJ2-3
CASSLDRYTQYF
>TRBV6-2/TRBV6-3|17|TRBJ2-7
CASTRTSGEFSSYEQYF
>TRBV6-2/TRBV6-3|13|TRBJ1-2
CASSYSIVNGYTF
>TRBV28|16|-
CASSPASGGSYNEQYF
>TRBV4-2|16|TRBJ2-7
CASSLLPTGGSYEQYF
>TRBV7-2|18|TRBJ2-3
CASSLVSGGRIGPDTQYF
>TRBV27|15|-
CASSTFGGHHHEQYF
>TRBV20-1|13|TRBJ1-4
CSARPGGGEKLFF
>TRBV9|15|TRBJ2-1
CASSPRTSFYNEQFF
>TRBV28|13|TRBJ2-7
CASTSASSYEQYF